The entry that follows covers one T cell receptor (beta chain) sequence. Its antigen is not known. This sample was taken from a study of cytomegalovirus exposure and HLA in healthy donors. In the study overall: It was reported in a later analysis that the 100 to 150 validation repertoires used the same platform as the approximately 690 first-cohort repertoires. Findings and caveats of the study: Confirmation in vitro established that a few CMV-associated chains were specific for CMV antigens. The study designated 160 or so TCR beta chains cytomegalovirus-associated.

The J segment lost 5 bases and the V segment lost 0 bases, leaving 9 bases of the junction unmatched. Germline CDR1 is LNHNV and CDR2 is YYDKDF (reference sequence). The CDR3 runs to 16 residues. Using immunoSEQ multiplex PCR, the repertoire was profiled, and TCRdb retains in-frame clones only, with some absent. Of over 60,000 clones detected, roughly 96% appear once; the ten largest clones hold 3% to 4%. This clonotype was sampled from a man aged 18 to 29 in good health and CMV-seronegative. V gene TRBV15 combines with J gene TRBJ2-7; TRBD1 aligns across 8 bases. The sample comprised PBMCs. The CDR3 DNA follows: TGTGCCACCAGCAGAGATTTGGGCCAGGGGGCGGACGAGCAGTACTTC. Translating it yields CATSRDLGQGADEQYF.